These 8 T cell receptor beta chains came from one sample sequenced in a study of OX40 agonist ivuxolimab in advanced cancers. Only in-frame clones appear in the TCRdb table, and some are missing; sequencing was by immunoSEQ multiplex PCR. The sample consists of 90,000 to 100,000 clones, approximately 80% of them appearing once. Source: CD4+ or CD8+ T cells sorted from blood, taken in a trial of the OX40 agonist ivuxolimab. The receptors were gathered from an adult with an advanced solid tumor such as melanoma, head and neck, liver or kidney cancer.

The chain combines TRBV6-6 with TRBJ1-2, with a weak D call TRBD1 (6 bases). This CDR3 has 15 residues. Trimming cost V 7 bases and J 0 bases, with 15 bases left between them. From germline, CDR1 is MNHNY and CDR2 SVGAGI (reference sequence). The CDR3 region is CASTYGEGANYGYTF. DNA of the CDR3: TGTGCCAGCACCTACGGTGAGGGGGCTAACTATGGCTACACCTTC.

The V and J genes are TRBV2 and TRBJ2-1; 7 bases fit TRBD2. The V segment lost 5 bases and the J segment 5 bases; nucleotides outside the gene matches: 6. This CDR3 contains 14 residues. CDR1 and CDR2 from the germline V gene are SNHLY and FYNNEI. Here the CDR3 DNA reads TGTGCCAGCAGTCGGAGCGGGACGAACAATGAGCAGTTCTTC. Its translation: CASSRSGTNNEQFF. Full variable domain (remainder filled in from reference TRBV2 and TRBJ2-1): EPEVTQTPSHQVTQMGQEVILRCVPISNHLYFYWYRQILGQKVEFLVSFYNNEISEKSEIFDDQFSVERPDGSNFTLKIRSTKLEDSAMYFCASSRSGTNNEQFFGPGTRLTVL.

Concerning this clone: At one end, the junction sequence differs from germline, possibly due to a read error. V gene TRBV9 combines with J gene TRBJ2-5; perhaps D is TRBD1 or TRBD2 (5 bases each). CDR3 length: 16 amino acids. The V gene's germline CDR1 is SGDLS and CDR2 YYNGEE. The CDR3 DNA is TGTGCCAGCAGCGTAGCTCCTGGGGGAAACCAAAAGACCCAGTACTTC. This sequence encodes CASSVAPGGNQKTQYF.

The table lists this clone with a few counts. The sample has other DNA sequences that encode this CDR3 too. This chain uses TRBV9 with TRBJ2-1, with D unresolved. Germline V lookup: CDR1 SGDLS, CDR2 YYNGEE. The CDR3 spans 15 residues. V was shortened by 4 bases and J by 2 bases, with 13 bases between the two germline ends. The DNA of the CDR3 is TGTGCCAGCAGCCCCACCAGATTGCCCTACAATGAGCAGTTCTTC. As protein: CASSPTRLPYNEQFF.

The chain carries TRBV6-6 and TRBJ1-1; D possibly corresponds to TRBD1 (5 bases). This CDR3 is 14 amino acids long. Germline values: CDR1 MNHNY, CDR2 SVGAGI (reference sequence). Trimming took 6 bases from V and 0 from J, leaving 11 bases between them. CDR3 loop: CASRRQNMNTEAFF. The CDR3 DNA reads TGTGCCAGCAGGCGACAGAATATGAACACTGAAGCTTTCTTT.

The chain uses TRBV10-3 and TRBJ1-2; 8 bases agree with TRBD1. Germline values: CDR1 ENHRY, CDR2 SYGVKD. This CDR3 comprises 16 residues. Germline trimming cut 7 bases from V and 5 bases from J; bases unmatched to any gene: 15. The CDR3 spells CAINGQGEVAKYGYTF. CDR3 nucleotide sequence: TGTGCCATCAACGGACAGGGAGAGGTGGCGAAGTATGGCTACACCTTC.

V gene TRBV10-3 combines with J gene TRBJ2-1; a weak D match, TRBD2 (7 bases). Between the trimmed V and J ends, which lost 7 bases and 5 bases, there was a span of 12 bases. This CDR3 region has 13 residues. Germline V gene sequence: CDR1 ENHRY, CDR2 SYGVKD. The CDR3 DNA follows: TGTGCCATCACCGGGGGGCCTAACAATGAGCAGTTCTTC. Protein sequence: CAITGGPNNEQFF.

The chain joins TRBV29-1 to TRBJ2-3; TRBD2 aligns across 7 bases. The CDR3 covers 16 residues. Germline-derived CDR1 and CDR2 are SQVTM and ANQGSEA. With V trimmed by 7 bases and J by 1 base, 14 bases remained unmatched. CDR3 bases: TGCAGCGCTGCCCACCCTCAAGCGGGGCGCACAGATACGCAGTATTTT. Amino acids: CSAAHPQAGRTDTQYF.